What follows are 14 T cell receptor beta chains derived from one specimen sequenced in a study of blood T cell repertoires in COVID-19. TCRdb's copy holds only in-frame clones and misses some; the assay was immunoSEQ multiplex PCR. The sample records hundreds of thousands of clones, 83% being singletons. The sample comprised peripheral blood. The receptor source for this set is a woman aged 45-65 years who had recovered from COVID-19.

The genes are TRBV18 and TRBJ2-5; 14 positions match TRBD2. Germline CDR1 reads KGHSH; CDR2 reads LQKENI. This CDR3 region has 15 residues. J gave up 6 bases and V 4 bases, and 4 bases lay outside the gene matches. The CDR3 bases are TGTGCCAGCTCACGGGGGACTAGCGGGGGAAAGACCCAGTACTTC. Protein: CASSRGTSGGKTQYF.

Written as DNA, the CDR3 is TGTGCCACCAGCAGAGTGGGGGGGGCCGCTGAAGCTTTCTTT. Its translation is CATSRVGGAAEAFF. The rearrangement links TRBV15 to TRBJ1-1, with a tentative D call TRBD1 (6 bases). The CDR3 runs 14 residues. Germline CDR1 LNHNV, CDR2 YYDKDF (reference sequence). The germline V and J ends were trimmed by 1 base and 6 bases, with 12 bases remaining between them. The full variable domain, rest sourced from reference TRBV15 and TRBJ1-1, is DAMVIQNPRYQVTQFGKPVTLSCSQTLNHNVMYWYQQKSSQAPKLLFHYYDKDFNNEADTPDNFQSRRPNTSFCFLDIRSPGLGDTAMYLCATSRVGGAAEAFFGQGTRLTVV.

This rearrangement joins TRBV6-2 or TRBV6-3 to TRBJ2-1, with D maybe TRBD1 (5 bases). V lost 2 bases, J lost 12 bases, and 17 bases lay in between. CDR1 MNHEY and CDR2 SVGEGT come from the germline V gene. The CDR3 is 14 amino acids. Here the CDR3 reads CASSYAFGAQGQFF. CDR3 nucleotides: TGTGCCAGCAGTTACGCTTTTGGGGCGCAGGGGCAGTTCTTC.

This chain links TRBV24-1 with TRBJ2-1; weak D call: TRBD1 (7 bases). The CDR3 has 16 amino acids. Per germline, CDR1 KGHDR and CDR2 SFDVKD. V lost 2 bases, J lost 7 bases, and 17 bases lay in between. The CDR3, as DNA: TGTGCCACCAGTGATTCGGGGGCAGGGGGTCGGAATGAGCAGTTCTTC. Translated: CATSDSGAGGRNEQFF.

There are a few counts of this clone. This chain uses TRBV6-2 or TRBV6-3 with TRBJ2-7, with a weak D call TRBD2 (5 bases). This CDR3 region has 12 residues. In germline, CDR1 is MNHEY, CDR2 SVGEGT. V lost 5 bases and J 4 bases, leaving 9 bases between the germline ends. CDR3 loop: CASSPERYEQYF. The CDR3 bases are TGTGCCAGCAGTCCGGAGCGGTACGAGCAGTACTTC.

The V gene is TRBV5-1, the J gene TRBJ2-3, with 11 positions matching TRBD2. This CDR3 contains 15 residues. The trim removed 4 bases at V and 6 bases at J, leaving 7 bases unmatched. CDR1 and CDR2 (germline): SGHRS, YFSETQ. CDR3 coding DNA: TGCGCCAGCAGCCCCCCTGGACTAGCGGGCGATACGCAGTATTTT. Amino acid sequence: CASSPPGLAGDTQYF.

The chain links TRBV3-1 (or the pseudogene TRBV3-2) to TRBJ1-5; D is undetermined. Per the germline V gene, CDR1 is LGHDT and CDR2 is YNNKEL (reference sequence). V lost 8 bases and J lost 9, with 23 bases in between. The CDR3 is 15 amino acids. The CDR3 nucleotides read TGTGCCAGCCCGAAGCAGACCCATCCCCAGGCGCCCCAGCATTTT. Protein sequence: CASPKQTHPQAPQHF.

The gene calls are TRBV7-6 and TRBJ2-5; D is unresolved. Germline V lookup: CDR1 SGHVS, CDR2 FNYEAQ. This CDR3 spans 13 amino acids. Deletions cut 3 bases from V and 4 bases from J, with 9 bases between. As DNA, the CDR3 is TGTGCCAGCAGCTTGGGCAGAGCAGAGACCCAGTACTTC. Residues: CASSLGRAETQYF.

J is TRBJ2-1 and V is TRBV4-2, with TRBD2 matching 10 bases. The V and J ends lost 3 bases and 3 bases, in that order; junction bases with no gene match: 2. Germline loops: CDR1 LGHNA, CDR2 YNFKEQ. The CDR3 loop spans 15 amino acids. CDR3 protein: CASSHGLADYNEQFF. The CDR3 DNA is TGTGCCAGCAGCCACGGACTAGCGGACTACAATGAGCAGTTCTTC.

This rearrangement joins TRBV23-1 to TRBJ1-1, with TRBD1 matching 7 bases. TRBV23-1 is marked as an open reading frame, function uncertain. The V segment lost 4 bases and the J segment 5 bases; nucleotides outside the gene matches: 16. The CDR3 has 17 amino acids. The CDR3 sequence is CASSRRGQGDMGTEAFF. The CDR3 DNA sequence: TGCGCCAGCAGTCGCCGCGGCCAGGGGGATATGGGAACTGAAGCTTTCTTT.

The chain is built from TRBV6-4 and TRBJ2-3; 12 bases fit TRBD2. The germline CDR1 and CDR2 sequences are MRHNA and SNTAGT. This CDR3 has 15 residues. J was trimmed by 5 bases and V by 3 bases; bases with no gene match: 3. CDR3 DNA sequence: TGTGCCAGCAGTGAAGGGACTAGCGGGCTAGATACGCAGTATTTT. Its translation is CASSEGTSGLDTQYF.

The CDR3 bases are TGTGCCAGCAGCGCGGGGGACTGGGGCGTAGAGACTGAAGCTTTCTTT. Its protein product is CASSAGDWGVETEAFF. The J gene is TRBJ1-1, the V gene TRBV9; D possibly corresponds to TRBD1 (5 bases). Trimming removed 3 bases from V and 5 bases from J, with 20 bases in between. Germline CDR1 is SGDLS and CDR2 is YYNGEE. The length of the CDR3 is 16 residues.

This rearrangement joins TRBV24-1 to TRBJ2-1; 7 nucleotides agree with TRBD2. Germline CDR1 is KGHDR and CDR2 is SFDVKD. V trimming: 10 bases; J trimming: 8 bases; junction bases outside the gene matches: 10. The CDR3 is 13 residues long. CDR3 region: CATSGAGFDEQFF. The CDR3 coding sequence is TGTGCCACGTCCGGAGCGGGATTTGATGAGCAGTTCTTC.

The chain joins TRBV29-1 to TRBJ2-5; D is ambiguous. V was trimmed by 3 bases and J by 2 bases, leaving 13 bases between them. Per the germline V gene, CDR1 is SQVTM and CDR2 is ANQGSEA. The CDR3 covers 14 residues. DNA for the CDR3: TGCAGCGTTGACAGAACAACTACTCAAGAGACCCAGTACTTC. This sequence encodes CSVDRTTTQETQYF.